This passage covers 9 T cell receptor beta chains from one sample sequenced in a study of cytomegalovirus exposure and HLA in healthy donors. The study ran its PCR with 60 Vbeta and 13 Jbeta primers. Produced via immunoSEQ multiplex PCR; TCRdb's table is partial and in-frame only. This table lists about 190,000 clones. The specimen was PBMCs. The receptors shown here come from a man aged 25 to 45 in good health and CMV-seronegative.

This chain uses TRBV29-1 with TRBJ2-2; D remains unclear. From germline, CDR1 is SQVTM and CDR2 ANQGSEA. This CDR3 contains 14 residues. Trimming left V 1 base short and J 0 bases short, with 6 bases between. The CDR3: CSVEVSANTGELFF. The CDR3 nucleotides are TGCAGCGTTGAAGTCAGCGCGAACACCGGGGAGCTGTTTTTT.

As for this clone: The sample has other DNA sequences that encode this CDR3 too. The chain joins TRBV12-2 to TRBJ1-2; no DNA check was done on the table's D call, TRBD1. TRBV12-2 is labeled a pseudogene. The CDR3 has 17 residues. CDR3 region: CASRLGRVGRVNYGYTF. Written as DNA, the CDR3 is TGTGCAAGTCGCTTAGGCCGGGTAGGCAGGGTAAACTATGGCTACACCTTC.

The rearrangement links TRBV27 to TRBJ1-1; D is unclear. V was pared by 7 bases and J by 1 base, with 16 bases between. This CDR3 is built from 15 residues. Germline V lookup: CDR1 MNHEY, CDR2 SMNVEV (reference sequence). CDR3 region: CASKSYRVANTEAFF. The DNA of the CDR3 is TGTGCCAGCAAATCGTACCGGGTTGCGAACACTGAAGCTTTCTTT.

The chain employs TRBV10-1 and TRBJ1-5; D remains ambiguous. Between the trimmed V and J ends, which lost 3 bases and 6 bases, there was a span of 9 bases. Germline V lookup: CDR1 WNHNN, CDR2 SYGVQD (reference sequence). There are 13 residues in the CDR3. The CDR3 DNA sequence: TGCGCCAGCAGTGATACTGAGGGTCAGCCCCAGCATTTT. Residues: CASSDTEGQPQHF.

The chain has TRBV6-5 and TRBJ1-1; D is undetermined. Germline V gene data show CDR1 as MNHEY and CDR2 as SVGAGI. The CDR3 is 14 amino acids. V lost 5 bases to trimming and J lost 3 bases, with 13 bases between them. CDR3 nucleotides: TGTGCCAGCAGTCGGTATGCTCCGGACACTGAAGCTTTCTTT. Its protein is CASSRYAPDTEAFF.

The CDR3 nucleotides are TGTGCCAGCAGTCAAGTACAGGGGACCACTGAAGCTTTCTTT. Encoded protein: CASSQVQGTTEAFF. The V gene is TRBV7-8, the J gene TRBJ1-1, with TRBD1 matching 7 bases. Germline V lookup: CDR1 SGHVS, CDR2 FQNEAQ. CDR3 length equals 14 residues. The V segment lost 6 bases and the J segment 4 bases; nucleotides outside the gene matches: 8.

The V and J genes are TRBV30 and TRBJ2-5, with D perhaps TRBD2 (6 bases). Germline V lookup: CDR1 GTSNPN, CDR2 SVGIG (reference sequence). V lost 8 bases and J 4 bases, leaving 14 bases between the germline ends. The CDR3 spans 12 residues. The CDR3 protein is CARNGAGETQYF. The CDR3 DNA sequence: TGTGCCCGGAATGGAGCGGGAGAGACCCAGTACTTC.

The CDR3 here is CASSQTPDRAGNIQYF. The CDR3, as DNA: TGTGCCAGTAGTCAAACCCCGGACAGGGCGGGAAACATTCAGTACTTC. The V and J genes are TRBV19 and TRBJ2-4; 8 bases line up with TRBD1. The CDR3 length is 16 residues. Trimming removed 5 bases from V and 6 bases from J; junction bases left unmatched: 12. Germline CDR1 is LNHDA and CDR2 is SQIVND (reference sequence).

The V and J genes are TRBV18 and TRBJ2-1; D may be TRBD1 (6 bases). V was cut by 0 bases and J by 7 bases, with 13 bases left in between. The germline gives CDR1 KGHSH, CDR2 LQKENI. The CDR3 is 15 residues long. The CDR3 region has the DNA TGTGCCAGCTCACCACCGTCCACAGGGCGGAATGAGCAGTTCTTC. The encoded protein is CASSPPSTGRNEQFF.